This T cell receptor beta chain was recovered during a study of vaccination effects on CD4 cells after COVID-19. The V gene's germline CDR1 is MNHEY and CDR2 SVGAGI. The CDR3 has 13 amino acids. V shed 6 bases and J shed 2 bases, with 10 bases lying between them. Regarding this clone: Its specificity is not known.

Overall study results and limits: Cross-reactivity toward common cold coronaviruses was confined to only 1 of 255 vaccine-induced clones in healthy vaccinees.

The assay was immunoSEQ multiplex PCR, and TCRdb's table has in-frame clones only and misses some. The sample consists of roughly 16,000 clones, 70% to 80% of them appearing once. Before any sequencing was done, the ViraFEST assay used viral peptide pools to expand antigen-specific CD4+ T cells. Subsequent to a culture period of roughly 11 days, CD4+ T cells were isolated. Two doses of either BNT162b2 or mRNA-1273 were given to each participant. The researchers cultured around 2 million PBMC per well with around 9.2 IU/ml IL-2 and roughly 9.1 ug/ml peptides. The chain uses TRBV6-5 and TRBJ1-2; D remains unclear. The sample in question was CD4+ T cells from PBMCs cultured with HCoV-NL63 spike peptides, obtained after COVID-19 vaccination. The TCR originated in a human donor who received a COVID-19 vaccine. This CDR3 is CASSQTMNYGYTF. CDR3 sequence (DNA): TGTGCCAGCAGCCAGACGATGAACTATGGCTACACCTTC.